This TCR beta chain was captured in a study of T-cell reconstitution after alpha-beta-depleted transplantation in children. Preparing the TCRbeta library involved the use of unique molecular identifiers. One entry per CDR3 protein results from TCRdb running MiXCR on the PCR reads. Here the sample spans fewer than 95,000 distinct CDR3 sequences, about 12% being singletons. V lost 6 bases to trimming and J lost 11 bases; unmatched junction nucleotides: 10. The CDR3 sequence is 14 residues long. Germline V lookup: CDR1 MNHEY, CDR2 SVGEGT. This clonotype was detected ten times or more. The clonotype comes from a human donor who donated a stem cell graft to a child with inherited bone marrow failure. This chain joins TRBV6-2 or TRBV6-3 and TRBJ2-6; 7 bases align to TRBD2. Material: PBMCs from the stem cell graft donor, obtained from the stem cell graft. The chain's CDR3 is CASSLPSGPDVLTF. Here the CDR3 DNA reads TGTGCCAGCAGCCTTCCTAGCGGTCCAGACGTCCTGACTTTC.